Listed below are T cell receptor beta chains from one sample, sequenced in a study of blood T cell repertoires in COVID-19. Data came from immunoSEQ multiplex PCR; TCRdb stores just in-frame clones and leaves some out. In the table there are some 200,000 clones, roughly 76% of which are singletons. Specimen: peripheral blood. All receptors come from a woman aged 40 to 50 with COVID-19, enrolled during active disease. The conserved cysteine and the conserved F or W are not part of the CDR3 here.

j_call v_call cdr3_aa
TRBJ2-3 TRBV3-1/TRBV3-2 ASSQGLAGGPRTDTQY
TRBJ1-1 TRBV13 ASSVDRGNTEAF
TRBJ2-2 TRBV1 TSSHTNNLLAGANTGELF
TRBJ1-5 TRBV4-1 ASSQDEGANQPQH
TRBJ1-5 TRBV11-2 ASSLGYGNQPQH
TRBJ2-2 TRBV27 ASSSLDRNANTGELF
TRBJ2-1 TRBV7-6 ASSLVPRGQGAYNEQF
TRBJ2-3 TRBV19 ASSPWSEATGIDTQY
TRBJ2-3 TRBV2 ASRDRGLGDTQY
TRBJ2-5 TRBV6-1 ASSESRGLYGLEAQY
TRBJ1-5 TRBV6-5 ASTQGASNQPQH
TRBJ2-2 TRBV24-1 APFILRSNTGELF
TRBJ2-2 TRBV6-6 ASTLGQGTNTGELF
TRBJ2-2 TRBV7-3 ASSLTPGLRNTGELF
TRBJ2-3 TRBV12-5 ASGLGGGEADTQY
TRBJ2-2 TRBV9 ASSVDWSTGELF
TRBJ1-3 TRBV5-1 ASSLGQGTGNTIY
TRBJ1-2 TRBV5-4 ASSQESGGGAYGYT
TRBJ1-2 TRBV6-2/TRBV6-3 ASSLTDRGANYGYT
TRBJ1-5 TRBV2 ASRRQDNSNQPQH
TRBJ2-1 TRBV6-5 ASSRTSGGAPFI
TRBJ2-2 TRBV6-1 ASSESAGNPAGELF
TRBJ2-3 TRBV4-1 ASSRPRDRSTDTQY
TRBJ2-7 TRBV9 ASSPMAVPYEQY
TRBJ2-1 TRBV11-2 ASSLDGTSYNEQF
TRBJ2-5 TRBV3-1/TRBV3-2 ASSRRRREQETQY
TRBJ2-1 TRBV24-1 ATSDKSGSGLYNEQF
TRBJ2-1 TRBV10-1 ATSPSGRAMGQF
TRBJ1-5 TRBV6-5 ASRLQGATQPQH
TRBJ1-5 TRBV18 ASSPGQRKPQH
TRBJ2-3 TRBV19 ASSIGLAGGRTDTQY
TRBJ2-1 TRBV24-1 ATSGGTSGSRHEQF
TRBJ1-1 TRBV6-6 ASSSTANTEAF
TRBJ1-5 TRBV2 ASSFSRQGGNQPQH
TRBJ1-5 TRBV4-1 ASSQSQVNQPQH
TRBJ2-3 TRBV2 ASSRASTDTQY
TRBJ2-7 TRBV15 ATSLNKYSGVEQY
TRBJ1-4 TRBV30 AWSAAGTANEKLF
TRBJ1-5 TRBV19 ASRNTGVPQPQH
TRBJ1-1 TRBV18 ASSPRGLNTEAF
TRBJ2-5 TRBV10-3 AIEGGQKETQY
TRBJ2-1 TRBV28 ASSPISGLAGYVNEQF
TRBJ2-2 TRBV29-1 SVSTGSANTGELF
TRBJ2-7 TRBV29-1 SVGGFKETYEQY
TRBJ2-1 TRBV10-3 AISEHTGRGNPYNEQF
TRBJ2-2 TRBV9 ASSVASGNTGELF
TRBJ2-3 TRBV13 ASSLGSGGTDTQY
TRBJ1-2 TRBV2 ASSRDRETGYT
TRBJ2-6 TRBV6-4 ASSARGGGYVSGANVLT
TRBJ2-1 TRBV2 ASSVDGTALNEQF
TRBJ1-4 TRBV5-6 ASSLEGGTNEKLF
TRBJ2-5 TRBV7-8 ASSLAWRGTQETQY
TRBJ2-1 TRBV11-3 ASSFRDSPEF